This T cell receptor beta chain is drawn from a study of blood T cell repertoires in COVID-19. Whole-study context: There were acute and convalescent COVID-19 samples, and they came from the United States, Italy and Spain. From T cells, B-cell-depleted T cells, or PBMCs came the material, which was cDNA or gDNA.

How the authors handled the data: Amplified reference gene primers provided the basis for estimating nucleated cell counts. Sequenced by immunoSEQ multiplex PCR; TCRdb stores in-frame clones only, minus some. The V and J calls and the clone size are those of that table, but D and trimming were determined from the DNA. The top ten hold around 2% of the sample, which has approximately 24,000 clones, about 91% seen once. With V trimmed by 4 bases and J by 1 base, 1 base remained unmatched. In germline, CDR1 is LGHDT, CDR2 YNNKEL (reference sequence). CDR3 length equals 14 residues. The chain combines TRBV3-1 (or the pseudogene TRBV3-2) with TRBJ1-2; 9 positions agree with TRBD1. The source material was peripheral blood. The sequence derives from a human donor in a cohort sampled during active COVID-19. CDR3 coding DNA: TGTGCCAGCAGCCTGGGACAGGGTAACTATGGCTACACCTTC. It specifies CASSLGQGNYGYTF.